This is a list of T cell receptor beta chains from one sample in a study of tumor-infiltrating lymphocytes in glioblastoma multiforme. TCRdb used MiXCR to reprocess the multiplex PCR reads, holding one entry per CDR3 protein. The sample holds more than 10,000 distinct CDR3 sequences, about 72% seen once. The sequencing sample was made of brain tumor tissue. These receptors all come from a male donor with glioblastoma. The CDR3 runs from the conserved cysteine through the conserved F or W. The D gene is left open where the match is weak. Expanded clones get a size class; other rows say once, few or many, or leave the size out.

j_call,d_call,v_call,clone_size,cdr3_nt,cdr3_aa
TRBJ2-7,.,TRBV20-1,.,TGCAGTGCGTTACTAGCAGGGGCCTACTACGAGCAGCACTTC,CSALLAGAYYEQHF
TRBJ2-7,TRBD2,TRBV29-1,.,TGCAGCGTTGCCGTACCAGCGGGGAGCTCCTACGAGCAGTATTTC,CSVAVPAGSSYEQYF
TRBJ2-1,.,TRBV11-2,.,TGTGCCAGCAGCTTAGTGTCCAGGGGCCGAGAGAAAAGCCACAATGAGCAGTTCTTC,CASSLVSRGREKSHNEQFF
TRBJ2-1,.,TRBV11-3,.,TGTGCCAGCAGCAGAGACAGCTACAATGAACAGTTCTTC,CASSRDSYNEQFF
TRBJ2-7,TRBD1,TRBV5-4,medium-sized,TGTGCCAGCAGCTTCGGACAGGTAAACGAGCAGTACTTC,CASSFGQVNEQYF
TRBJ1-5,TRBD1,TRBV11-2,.,TGTGCCAGCAGTCAGGGGGGGGGGGCTCAGCCCCAGCATTTT,CASSQGGGAQPQHF
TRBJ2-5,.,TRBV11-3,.,TGTGCCAGCTCCAATACGGCAGGGCAAGAGACCCAGTACTTC,CASSNTAGQETQYF
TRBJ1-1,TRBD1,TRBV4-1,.,TGCGCCGGCAGCCACCACAGGGGGGGCACTGAAGCTTCCTTT,CAGSHHRGGTEASF
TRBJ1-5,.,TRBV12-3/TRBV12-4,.,TGTGCCAGCAGTTCAAGAGTCATGCGAGGCAATCAGCCCCAGCATTTT,CASSSRVMRGNQPQHF
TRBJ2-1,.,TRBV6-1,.,TGCGCCGGCACTGAAGAAGTCGTAGCATACAATGAGCAGTTCTTC,CAGTEEVVAYNEQFF
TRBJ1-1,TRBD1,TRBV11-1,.,TGTGCCAGCATAGAGGAGTGGGACAGCGAGGCTTTCTTT,CASIEEWDSEAFF
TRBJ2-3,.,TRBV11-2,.,TGTGCCAGCAGCTTAGATTGGTTACCAGTTATGCAGTATTTT,CASSLDWLPVMQYF
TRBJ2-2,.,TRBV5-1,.,TGCGCCAGCAGCGTAAACACCGGGGAGCTGCTTTTT,CASSVNTGELLF
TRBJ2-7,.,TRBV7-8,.,TGTGCCAGCAGCAACAGGGTCCATCAGCAGTACTTC,CASSNRVHQQYF
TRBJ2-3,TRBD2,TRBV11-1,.,TGTGTCAGCAGTTCCCGGGGCCGGGGGGGCACAGATACGCAGTATTTT,CVSSSRGRGGTDTQYF
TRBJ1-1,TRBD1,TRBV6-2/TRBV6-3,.,TGTGCCGCTGCGGGACAGCATATAAAGAACATTGAAGCTTTCTTT,CAAAGQHIKNIEAFF
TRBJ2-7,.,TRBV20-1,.,TGCAGTGCTAGCCCAAGGGGCGAGCAGTACTTC,CSASPRGEQYF
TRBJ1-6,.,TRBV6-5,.,TGTGCCAGCACGAGGGGTCCTACCTCACCCCTCCACTTT,CASTRGPTSPLHF
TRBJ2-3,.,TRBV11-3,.,TGTGCCAGTAGCTTAATAAGCACAGATATGCAGTATTTT,CASSLISTDMQYF
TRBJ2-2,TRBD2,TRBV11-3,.,TGTGCCAGCAGCCCGGGGGCTAGCGGGAATACCGGGGAGCTGTTTTTT,CASSPGASGNTGELFF
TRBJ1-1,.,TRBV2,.,TGTGCCAGCAGTCTACAGGGCGGTTGCACTGAAGCTTTCTTT,CASSLQGGCTEAFF
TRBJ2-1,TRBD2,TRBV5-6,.,TGTAACAGCAGCCCGGTTAGCGGGGGCTCCTACAATGAGCAGTTCTTC,CNSSPVSGGSYNEQFF
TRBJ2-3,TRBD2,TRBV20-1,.,TGCAGTGTTGCCTCCCTAGCGGGAATGACAGATACGCAGTATTTT,CSVASLAGMTDTQYF
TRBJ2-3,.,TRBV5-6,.,TGTGCCAACAGCTTACTTACCTCAGATACGCAGTATTTT,CANSLLTSDTQYF
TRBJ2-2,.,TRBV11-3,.,TGTGCCAGCAGCCTCCCAGCCGGGGAGCTGTTTTTT,CASSLPAGELFF
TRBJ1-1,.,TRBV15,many,TGTGCCACCAGCAGCCTTCCGTTGGCGGGGGACACTGAAGCTTTCTTT,CATSSLPLAGDTEAFF
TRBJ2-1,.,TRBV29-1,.,TGCAGCGTTGGGGGGCAGCAGTGGGGCAATGGGCAGTTCTTC,CSVGGQQWGNGQFF
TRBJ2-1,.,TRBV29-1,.,TGCAGCGTTGGAGCCCTCACCAATGAGCAGTTCTTC,CSVGALTNEQFF
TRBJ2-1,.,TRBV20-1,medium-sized,TGCAGTGCTAGAGGAATGGGCGATATTAATGAGCAGTTCTTC,CSARGMGDINEQFF
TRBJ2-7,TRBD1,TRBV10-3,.,TGTGCCATCAGTCCGGACAGGGACCACGAGCAGTACTTC,CAISPDRDHEQYF
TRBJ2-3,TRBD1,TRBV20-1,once,TGCAGTGCTACGGACAGGGGGCCACATACGCAGTATTTT,CSATDRGPHTQYF
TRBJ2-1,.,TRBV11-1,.,TGTGCCAGCAGCTCCGTCGATGAGCAGTTCTTC,CASSSVDEQFF
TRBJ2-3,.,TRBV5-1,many,TGCGCCAGCAGCTTGGCCGGGATAGTTGCGGATACGCAGTATTTT,CASSLAGIVADTQYF
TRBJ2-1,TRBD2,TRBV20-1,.,TGCAACGCTAGAGATCTTCTAGCGGGAGTCAATAAGCAGTTCTTC,CNARDLLAGVNKQFF
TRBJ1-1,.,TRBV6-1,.,TGTGCCGGCAGGTTCATTGTAGCTTTCTTT,CAGRFIVAFF
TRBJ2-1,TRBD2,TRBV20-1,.,TGCAGTACTAATCGACCTGGACTAGCGGGGATGAATGAGCAGTTCTTC,CSTNRPGLAGMNEQFF
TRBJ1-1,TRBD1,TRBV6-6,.,TGTGCCAGCACGGGCGGGACAGGGGCTATACGGGCTTTCTTT,CASTGGTGAIRAFF
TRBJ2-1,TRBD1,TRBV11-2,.,TGTGCCAGCAGCCTAGCTGTAAGGGGGCCTTCGCGCAATGAGCCGTTCTTC,CASSLAVRGPSRNEPFF
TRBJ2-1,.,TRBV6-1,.,TGTGCAAGCAGTGACGAAGTCGTAGCACACAATGAGCAGTTCTTC,CASSDEVVAHNEQFF
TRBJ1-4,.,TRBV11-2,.,TGTGCCAGCAGCTTCCAAATCCAGGGTGAAAAACTGTTTTTT,CASSFQIQGEKLFF
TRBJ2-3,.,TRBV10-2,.,TGCACCGACAGAGAGGCAGGGGCCGGGGCAGATACGCAGTATTTT,CTDREAGAGADTQYF
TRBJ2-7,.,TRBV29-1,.,TGCAGCGTTGAATTGGGGCCTACCTCCTACGAGCAGTACTTC,CSVELGPTSYEQYF
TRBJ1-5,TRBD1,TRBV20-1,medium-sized,TGCAGTGCTAGAGATGGCCGGACAGGGATTTATCAGCCCCAGCATTTT,CSARDGRTGIYQPQHF
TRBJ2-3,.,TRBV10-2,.,TGCGCCAGCAGCGAGGCAGGGGCTTGGGCAGATACGCAGTATTTT,CASSEAGAWADTQYF
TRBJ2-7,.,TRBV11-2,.,TGTGCCAGCAGCTTAGATCCGGGGGCCACCTACGAGCAGTACTTC,CASSLDPGATYEQYF
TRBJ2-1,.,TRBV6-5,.,TGTGCCAGCAGTGCGAAACAGGGTTACTCCTACAATGAGCAGTTCTTC,CASSAKQGYSYNEQFF
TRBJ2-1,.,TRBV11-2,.,TGTGCCAGCAGCTTAGAGGGGGCGGGACACGGTGGGAATGAGCAGTTCTTC,CASSLEGAGHGGNEQFF
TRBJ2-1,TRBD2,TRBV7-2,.,TGTGACAGCAGCGCGAGACTAGCGGGCGCGATTAACAATGAGCAGTTCTTC,CDSSARLAGAINNEQFF
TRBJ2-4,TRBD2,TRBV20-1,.,TGCAGTGCCAGGGAGGGTTATAAAAACATTCAGTACTTC,CSAREGYKNIQYF
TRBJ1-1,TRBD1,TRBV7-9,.,TGTGCCAACAACCTGGGGGGACAGGGGGCCACTGAAGCTTTCTTC,CANNLGGQGATEAFF
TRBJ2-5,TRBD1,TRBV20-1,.,TGCAGTTCGACGACAGGGCTCCTTAGGGCCCAGCACTTC,CSSTTGLLRAQHF
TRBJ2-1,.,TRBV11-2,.,TGTGCTAACAGCTTAGTTGGTGGTCTCCTCTTTAACGAGCAGTTCTTC,CANSLVGGLLFNEQFF
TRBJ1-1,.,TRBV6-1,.,TGTGCCAGCAGTGGGGAGGTACTCCCGCCTGAGGCTTTCTTT,CASSGEVLPPEAFF
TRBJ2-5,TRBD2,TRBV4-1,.,TGCGCCAGCCAAGAGGTGGCTAGCGGGAGTGGGGGGACCCAGTACTTC,CASQEVASGSGGTQYF